This TCR beta chain was documented in a study of blood T cell repertoires in COVID-19. Clones were sequenced by immunoSEQ multiplex PCR, and TCRdb holds only the in-frame ones, with some missing. The table includes approximately 220,000 clones, approximately 84% detected once. This CDR3 comprises 13 residues. V was clipped by 2 bases and J by 3 bases, with 8 bases between them. CDR1 is GTSNPN, CDR2 SVGIG, per germline (reference sequence). This chain connects TRBV30 to TRBJ1-5; tentative D call: TRBD1 (6 bases). The receptor's source is a man aged 50-59 years who had recovered from COVID-19. Sequences were obtained from peripheral blood. The CDR3 spells CAWSSGDNQPQHF. CDR3 sequence (DNA): TGTGCCTGGAGTTCAGGGGACAATCAGCCCCAGCATTTT.